These 11 T cell receptor beta chains share one sample of origin, sequenced in a study of T cells in Graves' hyperthyroidism and ophthalmopathy. Template material for amplifying TCR beta CDR3 regions consisted of RNA transcripts. The HTBI primer set drove a first-round RT-PCR of the TCR CDR3. TCRdb re-derived calls from the multiplex PCR reads in MiXCR, one entry per CDR3 protein. The sample has some 140,000 distinct CDR3 sequences, approximately 20% seen once. Specimen: blood. The receptor set was obtained from a woman in her forties or fifties with Graves' hyperthyroidism that later progressed to Graves' ophthalmopathy.

This clonotype was counted many times. The chain recombines TRBV3-1 with TRBJ1-2; 7 nucleotides match TRBD1. Germline V gives CDR1 LGHDT, CDR2 YNNKEL (reference sequence). V shed 3 bases, J shed 8 bases, and the junction held 9 bases outside the gene matches. CDR3 length equals 14 residues. The CDR3 here is CASSQGQYFLGYTF. CDR3 coding DNA: TGTGCCAGCAGCCAGGGACAGTATTTCTTGGGCTACACCTTC.

As regards this clonotype: A read error may explain this, as a much larger clone is one base away. The V and J genes are TRBV6-1 and TRBJ2-1; 13 bases match TRBD2. Per the germline V gene, CDR1 is MNHNS and CDR2 is SASEGT. This CDR3 region has 15 residues. Here the CDR3 reads CAGRQTSGRYNEQFF. DNA of the CDR3: TGTGCCGGCAGGCAGACTAGCGGGAGGTACAATGAGCAGTTCTTC.

V is TRBV28 and J is TRBJ1-1, with 11 bases identical to TRBD1. Germline assignment: CDR1 MDHEN and CDR2 SYDVKM. The CDR3 sequence is 18 residues long. The ends lost 6 bases at V and 0 bases at J; junction bases unmatched: 12. CDR3 amino acids: CASSHLGQGAHVNTEAFF. For the CDR3, the DNA is TGTGCCAGCAGCCACCTCGGACAGGGGGCCCATGTGAACACTGAAGCTTTCTTT.

This clonotype was observed a handful of times. The gene calls are TRBV10-3 and TRBJ1-1; D might be TRBD1 (5 bases). V lost 4 bases and J lost 1, with 10 bases in between. CDR1 is ENHRY, CDR2 SYGVKD, per germline. The CDR3 totals 14 residues. CDR3 DNA sequence: TGTGCCATCAGTGGGGGCAGACCGAACACTGAAGCTTTCTTT. As protein: CAISGGRPNTEAFF.

This clonotype was seen many times. This CDR3 is CSARGTTGGAYNEQFF. DNA for the CDR3: TGCAGTGCTAGAGGGACCACAGGGGGGGCCTACAATGAGCAGTTCTTC. This rearrangement joins TRBV20-1 to TRBJ2-1, with D possibly TRBD1 on 8 matching bases. The V end lost 1 base, the J end lost 2 bases, and 15 bases lay between the germline ends. Germline CDR1 is DFQATT and CDR2 is SNEGSKA (reference sequence). This CDR3 region has 16 residues.

This clonotype came up many times. The CDR3 DNA reads TGTGCCACCTTTGGACTCACTGAAGCTTTCTTT. Amino acid sequence: CATFGLTEAFF. The rearrangement uses TRBV10-3 and TRBJ1-1; no clear D gene. The V gene's germline CDR1 is ENHRY and CDR2 SYGVKD. Trimming pared 10 bases from V and 4 bases from J, leaving 10 bases between. The CDR3 covers 11 residues.

In regard to this clonotype: A much larger clone differs by one base, so this may be a read error. This sequence joins TRBV11-2 and TRBJ2-7; D not certain. Germline V gene sequence: CDR1 SGHAT, CDR2 FQNNGV. The CDR3 runs 10 residues. Trimming pared 6 bases from V and 7 bases from J, leaving 7 bases between. In nucleotides, the CDR3 is TGTGCCAGCAGGATTACGGAGCAGTACTTC. This encodes CASRITEQYF.

Details on this clonotype: This sequence may be a read error, since a much larger clone differs from it by one base. The J gene is TRBJ2-5, the V gene TRBV6-1, with 7 bases that match TRBD1. The V gene's germline CDR1 is MNHNS and CDR2 SASEGT. After removal of 7 bases from V and 7 bases from J, the junction contained 12 bases not matched to a gene. The CDR3 has 14 amino acids. The CDR3 loop is CASMTGTLAGTQYF. The CDR3 DNA follows: TGTGCCAGCATGACAGGGACGCTCGCTGGGACCCAGTACTTC.

This clonotype was counted many times. This rearrangement joins TRBV4-1 to TRBJ1-1; 7 bases fit TRBD1. The CDR3 length is 15 residues. The junction had 10 bases not matched to a gene; V was cut back by 4 bases and J by 5 bases. CDR1 and CDR2 from the germline V gene are MGHRA and YSYEKL. The CDR3: CASSLNRGGRTEAFF. For the CDR3, the DNA is TGCGCCAGCAGCCTAAACAGGGGAGGTAGGACTGAAGCTTTCTTT.

This clonotype showed up many times. The genes are TRBV28 and TRBJ2-7; 9 nucleotides match TRBD1. V dropped 10 bases and J dropped 5; count of bases not matched to a gene: 27. CDR3 length: 19 residues. Per germline, CDR1 MDHEN and CDR2 SYDVKM. CDR3 amino acids: CANHNEGVIQRDRANEQYF. CDR3 sequence (DNA): TGTGCCAACCACAATGAGGGAGTGATTCAGCGGGACAGGGCAAACGAGCAGTACTTC.

CDR3 nucleotides: TGTGCCTTTCAGGGGGGGTATAGGAGCGAGACCCAGTACTTC. It specifies CAFQGGYRSETQYF. The V call is TRBV30, the J call TRBJ2-5; D may be TRBD1 or TRBD2 (7 bases each). The CDR3 runs to 14 residues. Trimming shortened V by 7 bases and J by 5 bases, and 20 bases separated the two germline ends. Germline V gene data show CDR1 as GTSNPN and CDR2 as SVGIG (reference sequence).